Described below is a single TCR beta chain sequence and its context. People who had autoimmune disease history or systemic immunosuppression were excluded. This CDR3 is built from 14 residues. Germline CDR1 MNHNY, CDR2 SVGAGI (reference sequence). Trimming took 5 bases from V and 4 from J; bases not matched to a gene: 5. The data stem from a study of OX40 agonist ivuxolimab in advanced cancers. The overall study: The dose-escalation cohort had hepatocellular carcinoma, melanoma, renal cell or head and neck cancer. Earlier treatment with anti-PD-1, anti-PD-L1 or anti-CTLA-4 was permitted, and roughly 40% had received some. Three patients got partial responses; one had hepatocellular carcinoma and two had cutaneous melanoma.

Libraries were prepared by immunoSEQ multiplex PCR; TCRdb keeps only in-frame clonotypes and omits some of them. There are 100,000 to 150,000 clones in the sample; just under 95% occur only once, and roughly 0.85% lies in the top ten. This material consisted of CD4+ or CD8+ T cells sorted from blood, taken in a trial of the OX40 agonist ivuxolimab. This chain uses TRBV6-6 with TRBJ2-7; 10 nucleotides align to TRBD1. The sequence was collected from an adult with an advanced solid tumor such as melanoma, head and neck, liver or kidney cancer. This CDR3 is CASSTRQGAYEQYF. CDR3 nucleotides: TGTGCCAGCAGTACCAGACAGGGGGCGTACGAGCAGTACTTC.